The 20 T cell receptor beta chains in this list originate from one sample, sequenced in a study of blood T cell repertoires in COVID-19. Only in-frame clones appear in the TCRdb table, and some are missing; sequencing was by immunoSEQ multiplex PCR. This sample has about 130,000 clones, with over 75% found just once. The specimen sequenced was peripheral blood. These receptors came from a woman of 80 years or more with acute or convalescent COVID-19.

The rearrangement joins TRBV19 to TRBJ1-5; the D gene is possibly TRBD1 (5 bases). The CDR3 is 14 residues long. Germline loops: CDR1 LNHDA, CDR2 SQIVND (reference sequence). V was pared by 6 bases and J by 2 bases, with 11 bases between. CDR3 DNA: TGTGCCAGTAGGAAAGGGGAGGGCAATCAGCCCCAGCATTTT. It specifies CASRKGEGNQPQHF.

The chain links TRBV7-3 to TRBJ2-3; 7 bases match TRBD2. J gave up 3 bases and V 5 bases, and 5 bases lay outside the gene matches. The CDR3 covers 14 residues. Germline V gene data show CDR1 as SGHTA and CDR2 as FQGTGA. In DNA form, the CDR3 reads TGTGCCAGCAGCCCCGGCGGGGGAACAGATACGCAGTATTTT. It encodes CASSPGGGTDTQYF.

V gene TRBV12-3 or TRBV12-4 combines with J gene TRBJ1-2; D perhaps matches TRBD1 (5 bases). The CDR3 is 12 residues long. Trimming cost V 8 bases and J 1 base, with 8 bases left between them. CDR3 DNA: TGTGCCAGCGGGGGGTTTAACTATGGCTACACCTTC. Translating gives CASGGFNYGYTF.

The J gene is TRBJ1-5, the V gene TRBV29-1; possibly TRBD1 for D (6 bases). CDR1 is SQVTM and CDR2 is ANQGSEA in the germline V gene. V was shortened by 6 bases and J by 7 bases, with 16 bases between the two germline ends. The CDR3 spans 13 residues. CDR3 nucleotide sequence: TGCAGCGTCGCGGCAGGGGTGGACCAGCCCCAGCATTTT. Amino acid sequence: CSVAAGVDQPQHF. The full variable domain, in which reference TRBV29-1 and TRBJ1-5 provide the parts outside the CDR3, is SAVISQKPSRDICQRGTSLTIQCQVDSQVTMMFWYRQQPGQSLTLIATANQGSEATYESGFVIDKFPISRPNLTFSTLTVSNMSPEDSSIYLCSVAAGVDQPQHFGDGTRLSIL.

On this clone itself: One end of the junction varies from germline; a read error may be responsible. The rearrangement links TRBV10-3 to TRBJ2-7; D uncertain. CDR1 is ENHRY and CDR2 is SYGVKD in the germline V gene. This CDR3 spans 12 amino acids. The CDR3 bases are TGTGCCATCAGTGCTGGCTCCCCAAACCCGAACTTC. This sequence encodes CAISAGSPNPNF.

This sequence joins TRBV4-3 and TRBJ1-5; the D is unclear. The length of the CDR3 is 13 residues. Germline V gene lookup returns CDR1 LGHNA and CDR2 YSLEER. V was clipped by 0 bases and J by 5 bases, with 5 bases between them. DNA of the CDR3: TGCGCCAGCAGCCAAGATTTATATCAGCCCCAGCATTTT. This translates into CASSQDLYQPQHF.

This sequence joins TRBV10-2 and TRBJ2-2, with 8 positions matching TRBD2. Per germline, CDR1 WSHSY and CDR2 SAAADI. V was pared by 7 bases and J by 6 bases, with 7 bases of the junction left unmatched. There are 14 residues in the CDR3. CDR3 loop: CASIGLAGAGELFF. The CDR3 bases are TGCGCCAGCATTGGACTAGCTGGGGCCGGGGAGCTGTTTTTT.

This clone was seen once. The chain couples TRBV5-1 to TRBJ1-1; perhaps TRBD1 as D (6 bases). The CDR3 sequence is 15 residues long. From germline, CDR1 is SGHRS and CDR2 YFSETQ. The germline V and J ends were trimmed by 1 base and 3 bases, with 13 bases remaining between them. CDR3 nucleotide sequence: TGCGCCAGCAGCTTGTTTCCGGCAGGGGACACTGAAGCTTTCTTT. It specifies CASSLFPAGDTEAFF.

This chain joins TRBV18 and TRBJ2-3; tentatively, D is TRBD1 (6 bases). With 3 bases removed from V and 6 bases from J, the gap between germline ends came to 16 bases. From germline, CDR1 is KGHSH and CDR2 LQKENI. This CDR3 is built from 15 residues. CDR3 DNA: TGTGCCAGCTCACCCTCGCGGAGAACAGGGGATACGCAGTATTTT. Translation gives CASSPSRRTGDTQYF.

This sequence joins TRBV9 and TRBJ1-1, with 12 bases that match TRBD1. Per germline, CDR1 SGDLS and CDR2 YYNGEE. This CDR3 has 16 amino acids. V was clipped by 3 bases and J by 2 bases; unmatched bases: 5. This CDR3 reads CASSAGTGGPNTEAFF. Here the CDR3 DNA reads TGTGCCAGCAGCGCCGGGACAGGGGGCCCCAACACTGAAGCTTTCTTT.

J is TRBJ1-1 and V is TRBV7-9, with D possibly being TRBD1 (5 bases). This CDR3 spans 14 amino acids. V lost 1 base, J lost 6 bases, and 12 bases lay in between. CDR1 is SEHNR, CDR2 FQNEAQ, per germline (reference sequence). Written as DNA, the CDR3 is TGTGCCAGCAGCTTAGACGCGGGGGGACCTGAAGCTTTCTTT. Translated: CASSLDAGGPEAFF.

The chain employs TRBV19 and TRBJ2-5; weak D call: TRBD2 (6 bases). Germline V gene sequence: CDR1 LNHDA, CDR2 SQIVND (reference sequence). CDR3 size: 13 residues. V lost 5 bases and J lost 5, with 12 bases in between. In DNA, the CDR3 is TGTGCCAGTAGTCTTGGGACTCCGGAGACCCAGTACTTC. It codes for CASSLGTPETQYF.

Worth noting for this clone: Germline and junction disagree at one end, which may indicate a read error. The chain couples TRBV19 to TRBJ1-2; 7 bases fit TRBD1. This CDR3 contains 15 residues. Germline loops: CDR1 LNHDA, CDR2 SQIVND (reference sequence). The DNA of the CDR3 is TGTGCCAGTAGGATAGCGGGACAGCGCACTTATGGCTACACCTTC. Translated, it gives CASRIAGQRTYGYTF.

J is TRBJ2-3 and V is TRBV11-3, with no clear D. Germline V gene sequence: CDR1 SGHNT, CDR2 YENEEA. The V end lost 5 bases, the J end lost 2 bases, and 8 bases lay between the germline ends. The CDR3 has 13 amino acids. In DNA, the CDR3 is TGTGCCAGCAGCCCGCGGTACACAGATACGCAGTATTTT. This codes for CASSPRYTDTQYF.

This clone appeared a few times. The chain has TRBV28 and TRBJ2-1; 7 bases align to TRBD2. This CDR3 is 16 amino acids long. Unmatched junction bases numbered 21, after V lost 10 bases and J lost 9 bases. CDR1 is MDHEN, CDR2 SYDVKM, per germline. The CDR3 nucleotides are TGTGCCACCCAATCGGCGGGAGTATATATTGCCAGTGAGCAGTTCTTC. This encodes CATQSAGVYIASEQFF.

CDR3 region: CASSLSRGVSNQPQHF. The CDR3 DNA reads TGTGCCAGCAGCTTGTCGCGGGGGGTTAGCAATCAGCCCCAGCATTTT. The rearrangement uses TRBV5-8 and TRBJ1-5; D might be TRBD1 (5 bases). The CDR3 covers 16 residues. Germline CDR1 SGHTS, CDR2 YDEGEE. Trimming took off 1 base at V and 0 bases at J, with 11 bases between the two ends.

V is TRBV5-1 and J is TRBJ2-1; TRBD2 agrees at 10 bases. CDR3 length: 16 amino acids. V lost 2 bases to trimming and J lost 4 bases; unmatched junction nucleotides: 6. CDR1 SGHRS and CDR2 YFSETQ come from the germline V gene. In DNA form, the CDR3 reads TGCGCCAGCAGCTTACTTAGCGGGGGGACTTACAATGAGCAGTTCTTC. Its translation is CASSLLSGGTYNEQFF.

The chain links TRBV10-3 to TRBJ2-5; 7 nucleotides align to TRBD1. Germline V gene lookup returns CDR1 ENHRY and CDR2 SYGVKD. V dropped 10 bases and J dropped 2; count of bases not matched to a gene: 7. The CDR3 sequence is 13 residues long. CDR3 loop: CATQGRPQETQYF. The CDR3 DNA sequence: TGTGCCACACAGGGGCGCCCACAAGAGACCCAGTACTTC.

The rearrangement links TRBV19 to TRBJ2-3, with 12 bases fitting TRBD2. CDR1 and CDR2 from the germline V gene are LNHDA and SQIVND (reference sequence). The CDR3 length is 16 residues. V shed 6 bases, J shed 0 bases, and the junction held 4 bases outside the gene matches. For the CDR3, the DNA is TGTGCCAGTAGGACCGGACTAGCGGGAAGCACAGATACGCAGTATTTT. Protein product: CASRTGLAGSTDTQYF. Based on the CDR3 plus reference TRBV19 and TRBJ2-3, the full variable domain is DGGITQSPKYLFRKEGQNVTLSCEQNLNHDAMYWYRQDPGQGLRLIYYSQIVNDFQKGDIAEGYSVSREKKESFPLTVTSAQKNPTAFYLCASRTGLAGSTDTQYFGPGTRLTVL.

The chain joins TRBV24-1 to TRBJ2-7; D not certain. This CDR3 is 13 amino acids long. The V end was cut by 5 bases, the J end by 1 base, with 8 bases between. CDR1 is KGHDR, CDR2 SFDVKD, per germline. This CDR3 reads CATSGYASYEQYF. The CDR3 nucleotides are TGTGCCACCAGTGGCTACGCTTCCTACGAGCAGTACTTC.